Below, 20 T cell receptor beta chains from the same sample are listed, as sequenced in a study of T cell responses to AZD1222 COVID-19 vaccine. Clones were sequenced by immunoSEQ multiplex PCR, and TCRdb holds only the in-frame ones, with some missing. The table has approximately 180,000 clones, approximately 92% seen once; the top ten hold 0.95% to 1.3%. The input for sequencing was peripheral blood, taken 28 days after the second dose of the MenACWY control vaccine. All receptors come from an adult who received the MenACWY meningococcal vaccine as a control.

The chain uses TRBV27 and TRBJ2-1, with TRBD2 as a possible D gene (7 bases). Germline V CDR1 and CDR2: MNHEY, SMNVEV (reference sequence). This CDR3 has 13 amino acids. V was shortened by 1 base and J by 9 bases, with 10 bases between the two germline ends. CDR3 sequence (DNA): TGTGCCAGCAGTTTATGGGGGGGGCTTGAGCAGTTCTTC. This codes for CASSLWGGLEQFF.

The chain has TRBV29-1 and TRBJ1-3; maybe TRBD1 (5 bases). CDR1 SQVTM and CDR2 ANQGSEA come from the germline V gene. The CDR3 runs 14 residues. The V end was cut by 3 bases, the J end by 0 bases, with 9 bases between. CDR3 nucleotide sequence: TGCAGCGTTGAGGGGGATTACTCTGGAAACACCATATATTTT. This codes for CSVEGDYSGNTIYF.

The count of this clone is one. The chain combines TRBV2 with TRBJ1-6; 10 nucleotides align to TRBD1. J gave up 9 bases and V 7 bases, and 9 bases lay outside the gene matches. In germline, CDR1 is SNHLY, CDR2 FYNNEI. There are 15 residues in the CDR3. The CDR3 region has the DNA TGTGCCAGCACCCCGGGGGGGGACAGGGGTTCACCCCTCCACTTT. Translation gives CASTPGGDRGSPLHF.

This clone has just a few counts. The chain combines TRBV7-9 with TRBJ1-3, with a possible D match to TRBD1 (5 bases). CDR3 size: 14 residues. V shed 1 base and J shed 9 bases, with 13 bases lying between them. Germline assignment: CDR1 SEHNR and CDR2 FQNEAQ (reference sequence). The CDR3 loop reads CASSLDTSGVTIYF. DNA of the CDR3: TGTGCCAGCAGCTTAGACACCTCGGGGGTCACCATATATTTT.

A single count supports this clone. The chain joins TRBV18 to TRBJ2-1; the match to TRBD1 covers 9 bases. The CDR3 extends over 15 amino acids. Germline V gives CDR1 KGHSH, CDR2 LQKENI. J lost 3 bases, V lost 3 bases, and 3 bases had no gene match. CDR3 in amino acids: CASSPGQGFYNEQFF. The CDR3, as DNA: TGTGCCAGCTCACCGGGACAGGGATTCTACAATGAGCAGTTCTTC.

The V and J genes are TRBV9 and TRBJ2-1; D is possibly TRBD2 (6 bases). V was trimmed by 3 bases and J by 1 base, leaving 14 bases between them. The CDR3 length is 16 residues. Per germline, CDR1 SGDLS and CDR2 YYNGEE. CDR3 bases: TGTGCCAGCAGCGGGCCTAGCGCCGTATCCTACAATGAGCAGTTCTTC. This sequence encodes CASSGPSAVSYNEQFF. The complete variable domain, with remaining parts taken from reference TRBV9 and TRBJ2-1, reads DSGVTQTPKHLITATGQRVTLRCSPRSGDLSVYWYQQSLDQGLQFLIQYYNGEERAKGNILERFSAQQFPDLHSELNLSSLELGDSALYFCASSGPSAVSYNEQFFGPGTRLTVL.

The chain employs TRBV7-2 and TRBJ2-1, with 7 bases lining up with TRBD2. Germline values: CDR1 SGHTA, CDR2 FQGNSA. V lost 1 base to trimming and J lost 3 bases; unmatched junction nucleotides: 3. The CDR3 loop spans 15 amino acids. The CDR3: CASSLGRGIYNEQFF. CDR3 coding DNA: TGTGCCAGCAGCTTAGGGCGGGGGATCTACAATGAGCAGTTCTTC.

The genes are TRBV7-7 and TRBJ2-2; 8 bases fit TRBD2. This CDR3 is 15 amino acids long. Germline V gene lookup returns CDR1 SSHAT and CDR2 FNYEAQ (reference sequence). Trimming removed 3 bases from V and 0 bases from J; junction bases left unmatched: 0. The CDR3 coding sequence is TGTGCCAGCAGCTTTAGCGGGGCGAACACCGGGGAGCTGTTTTTT. It translates to CASSFSGANTGELFF.

This sequence joins TRBV5-4 and TRBJ2-7; D perhaps matches TRBD1 (6 bases). Trimming removed 3 bases at V and 5 bases at J, with 18 bases between. Germline CDR1 SGHNT, CDR2 YYREEE (reference sequence). The CDR3 length is 15 residues. CDR3 sequence: CASSSMHRARDEQYF. CDR3 nucleotide sequence: TGTGCCAGCAGCTCCATGCACAGGGCTCGCGACGAGCAGTACTTC. Filled out from reference TRBV5-4 and TRBJ2-7, the complete variable domain reads ETGVTQSPTHLIKTRGQQVTLRCSSQSGHNTVSWYQQALGQGPQFIFQYYREEENGRGNFPPRFSGLQFPNYSSELNVNALELDDSALYLCASSSMHRARDEQYFGPGTRLTVT.

This clone appeared a single time. The V call is TRBV10-2, the J call TRBJ2-3; 7 positions match TRBD2. With 3 bases clipped from V and 2 bases from J, the junction kept 5 bases outside the gene matches. The length of the CDR3 is 15 residues. The germline CDR1 and CDR2 sequences are WSHSY and SAAADI. The CDR3 region is CASSEPRLATDTQYF. Here the CDR3 DNA reads TGCGCCAGCAGTGAACCCCGACTAGCCACAGATACGCAGTATTTT.

The rearrangement links TRBV14 to TRBJ1-6, with D perhaps TRBD1 (6 bases). Germline V CDR1 and CDR2: SGHDN, FVKESK. Trimming removed 5 bases at V and 4 bases at J, with 12 bases between. This CDR3 is built from 15 residues. CDR3 sequence: CASSALGGYNSPLHF. The DNA of the CDR3 is TGTGCCAGCAGCGCTTTAGGGGGTTATAATTCACCCCTCCACTTT. Combining the CDR3 with reference TRBV14 and TRBJ1-6 gives the whole variable domain EAGVTQFPSHSVIEKGQTVTLRCDPISGHDNLYWYRRVMGKEIKFLLHFVKESKQDESGMPNNRFLAERTGGTYSTLKVQPAELEDSGVYFCASSALGGYNSPLHFGNGTRLTVT.

The chain joins TRBV5-1 to TRBJ1-3; D not certain. Germline V gene lookup returns CDR1 SGHRS and CDR2 YFSETQ. There are 16 residues in the CDR3. Trimming removed 4 bases from V and 0 bases from J, with 14 bases in between. The CDR3 sequence: CASSPDDSSSGNTIYF. The CDR3 DNA is TGCGCCAGCAGCCCTGATGACTCCAGCTCTGGAAACACCATATATTTT.

This clone was detected only once. This chain connects TRBV6-5 to TRBJ1-1; 7 bases align to TRBD1. The germline gives CDR1 MNHEY, CDR2 SVGAGI. The CDR3 contains 14 residues. The V segment lost 6 bases and the J segment 4 bases; nucleotides outside the gene matches: 8. The CDR3 DNA is TGTGCCAGCAGAACGACAGGGAAAAGCACTGAAGCTTTCTTT. Amino acid sequence: CASRTTGKSTEAFF.

The chain is built from TRBV7-2 and TRBJ2-7, with D hard to call. V dropped 5 bases and J dropped 3 bases, with 11 bases sitting between them. Germline assignment: CDR1 SGHTA and CDR2 FQGNSA. The CDR3 extends over 13 amino acids. CDR3 loop: CASSVEAIYEQYF. CDR3 DNA: TGTGCCAGCAGCGTAGAAGCCATCTACGAGCAGTACTTC.

V and J are TRBV9 and TRBJ1-1; 8 positions agree with TRBD1. The ends lost 4 bases at V and 4 bases at J; junction bases unmatched: 9. This CDR3 region has 15 residues. Germline loops: CDR1 SGDLS, CDR2 YYNGEE. The CDR3 DNA reads as TGTGCCAGCAGCACTACCCCCACAGGGGGCACTGAAGCTTTCTTT. Its translation is CASSTTPTGGTEAFF.

This CDR3 is CASSLATIRNNEQFF. In DNA form, the CDR3 reads TGTGCCAGCAGCTTGGCAACTATAAGAAACAATGAGCAGTTCTTC. V usage is TRBV5-6 and J usage is TRBJ2-1; no clear D. Per the germline V gene, CDR1 is SGHDT and CDR2 is YYEEEE. Deletions cut 0 bases from V and 5 bases from J, with 12 bases between. The CDR3 runs 15 residues.

Points on this clone: The identical CDR3 is also encoded by other nucleotide sequences in the sample. The genes are TRBV5-1 and TRBJ1-3; possibly TRBD1 for D (6 bases). CDR1 is SGHRS, CDR2 YFSETQ, per germline. The CDR3 extends over 14 amino acids. The germline V and J ends were trimmed by 4 bases and 2 bases, with 10 bases remaining between them. CDR3 bases: TGCGCCAGCAGCCCACAGGGTACTGGAAACACCATATATTTT. Translation gives CASSPQGTGNTIYF.

In nucleotides, the CDR3 is TGTGCCAGCAGCAACCCCCATAGCCAATACTACAATGAGCAGTTCTTC. Protein product: CASSNPHSQYYNEQFF. This chain connects TRBV5-8 to TRBJ2-1; no clear D gene. V gave up 4 bases and J gave up 3 bases, with 17 bases separating them. Germline CDR1 reads SGHTS; CDR2 reads YDEGEE. This CDR3 comprises 16 residues.

V usage is TRBV28 and J usage is TRBJ1-2, with 10 positions matching TRBD1. There are 14 residues in the CDR3. V was clipped by 7 bases and J by 8 bases; unmatched bases: 10. Germline V gene data show CDR1 as MDHEN and CDR2 as SYDVKM. The CDR3 bases are TGTGCCAGCACAACCCCTGGACAGGGGGGCGGCTACACCTTC. This encodes CASTTPGQGGGYTF.

This chain links TRBV19 with TRBJ1-5; TRBD1 aligns across 7 bases. The CDR3 spans 15 residues. CDR1 and CDR2 (germline): LNHDA, SQIVND (reference sequence). Trimming cost V 1 base and J 4 bases; bases outside gene matches: 4. The CDR3 loop is CASSIARGQNQPQHF. CDR3 nucleotides: TGTGCCAGTAGTATAGCTAGGGGACAGAATCAGCCCCAGCATTTT.